The sequence of this T cell receptor beta chain was determined in a study of blood T cell repertoires in COVID-19. This clone was observed at least ten times. Cohort assignment relied on participant-reported clinical history. The J segment lost 0 bases and the V segment lost 4 bases, leaving 4 bases of the junction unmatched. The length of the CDR3 is 15 residues. Germline V lookup: CDR1 SEHNR, CDR2 FQNEAQ (reference sequence). In the authors' methods: Counts of nucleated cells, estimated from reference gene primer amplification, were obtained. Only in-frame clones appear in the TCRdb table, and some are missing; sequencing was by immunoSEQ multiplex PCR. V and J calls and clone size follow that table, whereas D and trimming were derived from the DNA. The sample lists roughly 500,000 clones; roughly 90% were seen once.

This TCR came from a woman aged 40 to 55 who had recovered from COVID-19. The chain employs TRBV7-9 and TRBJ2-3, with 7 bases that match TRBD1. The sequencing input was PBMCs or T cells enriched from blood (not recorded which). The CDR3 reads CASSSGTESTDTQYF. For the CDR3, the DNA is TGTGCCAGCAGCTCCGGGACAGAGAGCACAGATACGCAGTATTTT.